Reported below is one TCR beta chain. Its antigen is not identified. The data were obtained in a study of CXCR3-negative and CXCR3-positive naive CD8 T cells. The TRB libraries of cDNA were built by UMI-labeled 5' RACE. TCRdb reprocessed the 5' RACE reads; each CDR3 protein has one entry and no DNA is given. This sample lists some 150,000 distinct CDR3 sequences; its ten largest clones have 0.4% to 0.45%. With a few hundred thousand cells each, the CD8+ T cell subsets were individually sorted in triplicate. Study-wide points: Comparison of naive cells showed more hydrophobic TRB CDR3s in CXCR3-positive than in CXCR3-negative naive cells.

The TCR originated in a human donor in good health. Some clones in this sample may be carry-over from other donors' samples. Sequencing was performed on naive CXCR3+ CD8+ T cells from blood. Noted subset: CD45RO-CCR7+CD27+CD95- naive CD8+ T cells expressing CXCR3 (TNR3+).

CDR3: CASSFLSRSTDTQYF. The genes are TRBV11-2 and TRBJ2-3. The CDR3 consists of 15 residues. Germline CDR1 is SGHAT and CDR2 is FQNNGV.